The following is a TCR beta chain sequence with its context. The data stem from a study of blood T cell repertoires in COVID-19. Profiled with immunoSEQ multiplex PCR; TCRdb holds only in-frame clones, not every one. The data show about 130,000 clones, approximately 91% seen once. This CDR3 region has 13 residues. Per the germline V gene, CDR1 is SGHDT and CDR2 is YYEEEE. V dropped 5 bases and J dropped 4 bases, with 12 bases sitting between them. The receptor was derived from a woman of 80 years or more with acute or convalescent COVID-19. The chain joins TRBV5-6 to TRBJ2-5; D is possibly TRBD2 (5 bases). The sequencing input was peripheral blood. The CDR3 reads CASSPRRGETQYF. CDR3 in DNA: TGTGCCAGCAGTCCCAGACGGGGAGAGACCCAGTACTTC.